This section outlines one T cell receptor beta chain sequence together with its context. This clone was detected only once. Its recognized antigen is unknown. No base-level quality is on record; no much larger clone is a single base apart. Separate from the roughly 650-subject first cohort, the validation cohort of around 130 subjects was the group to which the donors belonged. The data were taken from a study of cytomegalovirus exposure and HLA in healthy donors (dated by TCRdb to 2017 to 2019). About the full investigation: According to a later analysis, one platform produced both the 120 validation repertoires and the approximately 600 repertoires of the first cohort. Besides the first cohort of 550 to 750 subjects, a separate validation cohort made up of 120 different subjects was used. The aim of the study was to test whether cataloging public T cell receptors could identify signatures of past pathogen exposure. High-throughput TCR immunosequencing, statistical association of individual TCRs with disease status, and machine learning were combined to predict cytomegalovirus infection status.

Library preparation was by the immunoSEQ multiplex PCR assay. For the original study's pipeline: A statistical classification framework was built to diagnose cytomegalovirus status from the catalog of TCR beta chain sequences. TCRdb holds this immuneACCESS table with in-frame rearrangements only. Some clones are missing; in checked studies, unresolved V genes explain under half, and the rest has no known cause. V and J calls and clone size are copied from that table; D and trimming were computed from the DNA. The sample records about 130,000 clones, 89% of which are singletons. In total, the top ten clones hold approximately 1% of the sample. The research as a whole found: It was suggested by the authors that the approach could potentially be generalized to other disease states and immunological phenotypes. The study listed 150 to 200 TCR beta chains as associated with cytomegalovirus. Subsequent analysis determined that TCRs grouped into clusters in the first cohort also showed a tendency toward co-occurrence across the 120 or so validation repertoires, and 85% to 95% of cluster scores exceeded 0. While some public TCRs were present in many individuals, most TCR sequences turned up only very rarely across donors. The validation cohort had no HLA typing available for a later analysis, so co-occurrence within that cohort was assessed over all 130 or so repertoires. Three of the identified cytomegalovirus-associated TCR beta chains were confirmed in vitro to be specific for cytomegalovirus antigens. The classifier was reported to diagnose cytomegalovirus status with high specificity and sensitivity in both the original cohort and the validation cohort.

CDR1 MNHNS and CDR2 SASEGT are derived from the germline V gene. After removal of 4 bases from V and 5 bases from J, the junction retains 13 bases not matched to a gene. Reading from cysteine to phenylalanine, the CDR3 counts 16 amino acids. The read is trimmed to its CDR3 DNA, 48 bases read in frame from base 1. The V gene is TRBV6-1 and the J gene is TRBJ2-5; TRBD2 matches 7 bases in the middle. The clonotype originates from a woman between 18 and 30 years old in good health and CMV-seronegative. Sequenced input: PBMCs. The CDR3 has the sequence CASSVIFGGGRETQYF. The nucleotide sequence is TGTGCCAGCAGTGTAATTTTTGGGGGGGGGAGGGAGACCCAGTACTTC.